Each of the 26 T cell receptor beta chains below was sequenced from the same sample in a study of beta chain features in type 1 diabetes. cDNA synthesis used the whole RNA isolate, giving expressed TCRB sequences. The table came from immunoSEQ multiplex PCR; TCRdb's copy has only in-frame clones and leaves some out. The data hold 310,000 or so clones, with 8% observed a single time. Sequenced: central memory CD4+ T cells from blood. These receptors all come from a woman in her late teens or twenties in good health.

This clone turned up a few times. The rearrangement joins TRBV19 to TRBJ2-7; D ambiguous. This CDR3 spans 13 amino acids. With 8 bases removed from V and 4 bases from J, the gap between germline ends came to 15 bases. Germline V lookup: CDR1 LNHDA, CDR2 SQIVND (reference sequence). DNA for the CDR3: TGTGCCAGTCGCCACTCGGGCGGATACGAGCAGTACTTC. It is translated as CASRHSGGYEQYF.

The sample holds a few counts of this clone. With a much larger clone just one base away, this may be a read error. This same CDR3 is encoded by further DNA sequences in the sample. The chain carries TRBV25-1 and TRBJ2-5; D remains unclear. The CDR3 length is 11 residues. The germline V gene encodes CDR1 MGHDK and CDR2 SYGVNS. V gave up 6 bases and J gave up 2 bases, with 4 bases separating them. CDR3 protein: CASSVQETQYF. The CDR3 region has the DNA TGTGCCAGCAGCGTTCAAGAGACCCAGTACTTC.

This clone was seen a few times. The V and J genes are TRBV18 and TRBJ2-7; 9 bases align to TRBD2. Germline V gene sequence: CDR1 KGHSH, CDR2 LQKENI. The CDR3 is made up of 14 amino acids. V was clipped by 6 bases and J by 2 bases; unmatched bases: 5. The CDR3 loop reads CASSASGTTYEQYF. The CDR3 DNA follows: TGTGCCAGCTCCGCTAGCGGGACCACCTACGAGCAGTACTTC.

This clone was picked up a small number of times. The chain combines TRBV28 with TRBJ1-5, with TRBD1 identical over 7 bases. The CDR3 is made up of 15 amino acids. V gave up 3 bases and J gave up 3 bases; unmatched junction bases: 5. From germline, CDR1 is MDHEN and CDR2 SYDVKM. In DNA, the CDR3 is TGTGCCAGCAGTTTGGCGACAGGGTCCAATCAGCCCCAGCATTTT. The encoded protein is CASSLATGSNQPQHF.

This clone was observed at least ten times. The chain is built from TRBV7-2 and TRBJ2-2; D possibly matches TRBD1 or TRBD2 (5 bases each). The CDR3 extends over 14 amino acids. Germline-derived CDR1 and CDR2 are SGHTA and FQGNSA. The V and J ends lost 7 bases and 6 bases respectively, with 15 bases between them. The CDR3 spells CASTHGTRAGELFF. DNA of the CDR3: TGTGCCAGCACCCACGGGACCCGAGCCGGGGAGCTGTTTTTT.

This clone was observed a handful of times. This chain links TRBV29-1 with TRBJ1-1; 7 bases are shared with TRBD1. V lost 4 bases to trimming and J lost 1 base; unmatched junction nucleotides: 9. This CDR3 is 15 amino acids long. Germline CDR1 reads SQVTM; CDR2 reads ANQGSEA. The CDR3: CSVGGLTGKNTEAFF. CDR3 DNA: TGCAGCGTTGGGGGCCTGACAGGGAAGAACACTGAAGCTTTCTTT.

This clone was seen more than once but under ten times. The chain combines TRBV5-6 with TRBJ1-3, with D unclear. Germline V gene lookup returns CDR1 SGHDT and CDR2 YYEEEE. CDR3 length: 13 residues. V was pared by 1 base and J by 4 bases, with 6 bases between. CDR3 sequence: CASSLYGGNTIYF. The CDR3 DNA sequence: TGTGCCAGCAGCTTGTATGGAGGAAACACCATATATTTT.

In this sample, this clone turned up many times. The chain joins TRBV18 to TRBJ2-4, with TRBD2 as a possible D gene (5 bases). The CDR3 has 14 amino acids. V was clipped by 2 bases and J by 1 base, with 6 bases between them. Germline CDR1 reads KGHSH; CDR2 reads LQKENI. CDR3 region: CASSPSGAKNIQYF. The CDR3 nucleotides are TGTGCCAGCTCACCATCGGGGGCCAAAAACATTCAGTACTTC. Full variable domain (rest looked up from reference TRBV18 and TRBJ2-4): NAGVMQNPRHLVRRRGQEARLRCSPMKGHSHVYWYRQLPEEGLKFMVYLQKENIIDESGMPKERFSAEFPKEGPSILRIQQVVRGDSAAYFCASSPSGAKNIQYFGAGTRLSVL.

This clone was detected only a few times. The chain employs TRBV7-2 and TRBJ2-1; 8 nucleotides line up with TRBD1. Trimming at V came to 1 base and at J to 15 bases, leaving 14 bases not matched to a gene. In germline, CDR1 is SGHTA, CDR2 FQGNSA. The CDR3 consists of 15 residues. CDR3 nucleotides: TGTGCCAGCAGCTTAGACTCGTGGTTGGGGGACAGGTCGTTCTTC. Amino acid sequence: CASSLDSWLGDRSFF. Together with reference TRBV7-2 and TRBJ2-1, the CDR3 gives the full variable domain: GAGVSQSPSNKVTEKGKDVELRCDPISGHTALYWYRQSLGQGLEFLIYFQGNSAPDKSGLPSDRFSAERTGGSVSTLTIQRTQQEDSAVYLCASSLDSWLGDRSFFGPGTRLTVL.

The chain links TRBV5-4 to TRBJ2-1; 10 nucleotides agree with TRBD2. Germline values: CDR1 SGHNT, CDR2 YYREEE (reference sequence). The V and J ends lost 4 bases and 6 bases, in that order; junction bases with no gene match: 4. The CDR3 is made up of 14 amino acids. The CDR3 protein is CASSGGTSVNEQFF. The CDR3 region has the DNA TGTGCCAGCAGCGGGGGGACTAGCGTCAATGAGCAGTTCTTC.

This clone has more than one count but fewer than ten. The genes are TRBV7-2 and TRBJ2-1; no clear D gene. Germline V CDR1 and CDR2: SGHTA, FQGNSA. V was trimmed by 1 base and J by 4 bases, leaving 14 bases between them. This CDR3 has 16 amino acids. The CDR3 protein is CASSLVRQERYNEQFF. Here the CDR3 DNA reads TGTGCCAGCAGCTTAGTTCGGCAGGAGAGATACAATGAGCAGTTCTTC.

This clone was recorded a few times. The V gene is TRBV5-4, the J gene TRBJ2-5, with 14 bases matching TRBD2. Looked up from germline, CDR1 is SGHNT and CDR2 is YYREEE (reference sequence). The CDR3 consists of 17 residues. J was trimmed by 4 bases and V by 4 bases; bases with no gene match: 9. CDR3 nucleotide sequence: TGTGCCAGCAGCCCACCCGGACTAGCGGGAGGTGGAGAGACCCAGTACTTC. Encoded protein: CASSPPGLAGGGETQYF.

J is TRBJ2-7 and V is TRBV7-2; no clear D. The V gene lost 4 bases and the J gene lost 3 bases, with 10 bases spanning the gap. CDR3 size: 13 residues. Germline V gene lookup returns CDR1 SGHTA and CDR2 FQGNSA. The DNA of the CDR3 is TGTGCCAGCAGCTCTGCAACTTTCTACGAGCAGTACTTC. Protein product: CASSSATFYEQYF.

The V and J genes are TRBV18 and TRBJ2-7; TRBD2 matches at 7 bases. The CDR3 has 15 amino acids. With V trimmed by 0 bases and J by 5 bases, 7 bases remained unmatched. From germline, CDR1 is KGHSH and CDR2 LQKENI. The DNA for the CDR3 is TGTGCCAGCTCACCACCTTCTAGCGGAGGGGACGAGCAGTACTTC. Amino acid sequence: CASSPPSSGGDEQYF. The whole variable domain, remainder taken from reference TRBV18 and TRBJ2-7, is NAGVMQNPRHLVRRRGQEARLRCSPMKGHSHVYWYRQLPEEGLKFMVYLQKENIIDESGMPKERFSAEFPKEGPSILRIQQVVRGDSAAYFCASSPPSSGGDEQYFGPGTRLTVT.

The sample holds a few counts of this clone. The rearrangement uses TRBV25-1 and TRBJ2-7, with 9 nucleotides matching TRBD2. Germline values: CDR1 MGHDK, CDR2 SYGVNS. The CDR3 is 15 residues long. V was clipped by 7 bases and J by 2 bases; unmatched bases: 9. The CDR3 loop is CASIDSGSGTYEQYF. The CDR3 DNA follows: TGTGCCAGCATTGATAGCGGGAGTGGGACCTACGAGCAGTACTTC.

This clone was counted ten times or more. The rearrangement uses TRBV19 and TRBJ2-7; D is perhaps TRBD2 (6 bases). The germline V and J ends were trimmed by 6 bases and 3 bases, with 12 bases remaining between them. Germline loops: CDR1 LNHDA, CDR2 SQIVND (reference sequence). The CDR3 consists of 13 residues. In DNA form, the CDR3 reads TGTGCCAGTAGACTAGCTCCGAACTACGAGCAGTACTTC. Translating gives CASRLAPNYEQYF.

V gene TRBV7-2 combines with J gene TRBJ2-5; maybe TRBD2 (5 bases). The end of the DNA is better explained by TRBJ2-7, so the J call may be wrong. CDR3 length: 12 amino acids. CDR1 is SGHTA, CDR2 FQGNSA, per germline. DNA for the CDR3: TGTGCCAGCAGCTTCGGACTGGACGAGCAGTACTTC. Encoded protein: CASSFGLDEQYF.

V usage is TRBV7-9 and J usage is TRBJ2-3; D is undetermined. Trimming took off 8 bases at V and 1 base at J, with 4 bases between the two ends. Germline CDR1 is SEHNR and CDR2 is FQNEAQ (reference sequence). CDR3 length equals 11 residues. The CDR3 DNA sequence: TGTGCCAGCGAAGGCACAGATACGCAGTATTTT. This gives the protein CASEGTDTQYF.

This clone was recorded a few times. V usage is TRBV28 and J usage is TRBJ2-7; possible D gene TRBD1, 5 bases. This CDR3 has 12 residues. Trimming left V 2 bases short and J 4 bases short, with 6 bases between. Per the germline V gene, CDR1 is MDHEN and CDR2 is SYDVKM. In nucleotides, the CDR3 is TGTGCCAGCAGTTTACAGGGATACGAGCAGTACTTC. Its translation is CASSLQGYEQYF.

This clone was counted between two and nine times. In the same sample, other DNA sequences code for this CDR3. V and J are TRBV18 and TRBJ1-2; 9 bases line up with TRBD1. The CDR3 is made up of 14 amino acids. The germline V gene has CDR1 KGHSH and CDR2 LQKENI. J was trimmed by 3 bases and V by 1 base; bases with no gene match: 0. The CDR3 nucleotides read TGTGCCAGCTCACCACGGACAGGGGACTATGGCTACACCTTC. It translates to CASSPRTGDYGYTF.

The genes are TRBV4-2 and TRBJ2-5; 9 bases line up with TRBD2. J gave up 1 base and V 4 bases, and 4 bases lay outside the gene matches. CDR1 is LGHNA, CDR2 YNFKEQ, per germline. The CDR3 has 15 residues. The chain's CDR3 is CASSPGTSFQETQYF. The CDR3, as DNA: TGTGCCAGCAGCCCTGGGACTAGCTTCCAAGAGACCCAGTACTTC.

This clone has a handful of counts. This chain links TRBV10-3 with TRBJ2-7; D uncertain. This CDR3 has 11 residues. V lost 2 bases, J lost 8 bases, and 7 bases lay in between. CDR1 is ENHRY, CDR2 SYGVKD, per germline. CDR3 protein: CAISEGEQQYF. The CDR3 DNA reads TGTGCCATCAGTGAGGGGGAACAGCAGTACTTC.

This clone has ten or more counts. CDR3 sequence (DNA): TGTGCCAGCAGTTACCCGTTTGAAGAGACCCAGTACTTC. Encoded protein: CASSYPFEETQYF. V is TRBV6-5 and J is TRBJ2-5, with D hard to call. Deletions cut 2 bases from V and 3 bases from J, with 7 bases between. This CDR3 contains 13 residues. CDR1 and CDR2 from the germline V gene are MNHEY and SVGAGI.

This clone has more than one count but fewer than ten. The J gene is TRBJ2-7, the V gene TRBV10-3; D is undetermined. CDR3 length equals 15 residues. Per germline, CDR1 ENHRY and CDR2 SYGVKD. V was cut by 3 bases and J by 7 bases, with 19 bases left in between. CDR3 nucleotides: TGTGCCATCAGTGACACATTGGCATCCCCAACTGAGCAGTACTTC. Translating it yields CAISDTLASPTEQYF.

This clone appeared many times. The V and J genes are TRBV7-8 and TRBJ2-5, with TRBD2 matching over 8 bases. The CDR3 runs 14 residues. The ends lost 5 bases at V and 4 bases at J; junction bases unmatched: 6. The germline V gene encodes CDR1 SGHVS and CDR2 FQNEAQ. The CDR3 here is CASSPRTSRETQYF. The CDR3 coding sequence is TGTGCCAGCAGCCCCCGGACTAGCAGAGAGACCCAGTACTTC.

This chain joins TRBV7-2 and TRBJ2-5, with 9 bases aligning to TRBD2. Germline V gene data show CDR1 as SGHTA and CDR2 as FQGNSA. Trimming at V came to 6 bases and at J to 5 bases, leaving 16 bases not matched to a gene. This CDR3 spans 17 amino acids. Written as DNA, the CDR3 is TGTGCCAGCAGTCCAAACTCCCCCGGACTAGCGATGGAGACCCAGTACTTC. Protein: CASSPNSPGLAMETQYF. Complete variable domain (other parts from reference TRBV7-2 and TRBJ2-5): GAGVSQSPSNKVTEKGKDVELRCDPISGHTALYWYRQSLGQGLEFLIYFQGNSAPDKSGLPSDRFSAERTGGSVSTLTIQRTQQEDSAVYLCASSPNSPGLAMETQYFGPGTRLLVL.